This TCR beta chain is from a study of cytomegalovirus exposure and HLA in healthy donors. Regarding the study as a whole: Analysis was carried out at a later point, and it linked a missense DCLRE1C variant to TCR beta V- and J-gene trimming.

Worth noting for this clone: Its antigen remains unidentified.

PCR primers comprised 60 Vbeta and 13 Jbeta primers. TCRdb keeps only in-frame clones here, not all; method: immunoSEQ multiplex PCR. The sample shows more than 200,000 clones, around 79% of them seen only once. Likely unrecorded immune exposures existed in these nominally healthy donors. V gave up 5 bases and J gave up 0 bases, with 17 bases separating them. CDR1 SEHNR and CDR2 FQNEAQ come from the germline V gene (reference sequence). The length of the CDR3 is 16 residues. Sequencing was performed on PBMCs. This clonotype was sampled from a male donor in good health and CMV-seronegative. The rearrangement joins TRBV7-9 to TRBJ2-7; D possibly corresponds to TRBD2 (6 bases). The CDR3, as DNA: TGTGCCAGCAGCACAAGAGGTCCGGGACTCTCCTACGAGCAGTACTTC. This translates into CASSTRGPGLSYEQYF.